Presented here are 24 T cell receptor beta chains from one specimen sequenced in a study of T cells after posttransplantation cyclophosphamide. Method: immunoSEQ multiplex PCR; TCRdb's copy keeps in-frame clones and lacks some. The sample contains about 25,000 clones, none of them singletons. The sequencing input was PBMCs. The receptors here all came from a woman in her 50s in good health, CMV-negative, and a related stem cell transplant donor.

This clone was counted ten times or more. The CDR3 loop is CASSLPRGEHQPQHF. CDR3 coding DNA: TGTGCCAGCAGTTTACCCAGGGGAGAGCATCAGCCCCAGCATTTT. The chain uses TRBV28 and TRBJ1-5; tentatively, D is TRBD1 (6 bases). CDR1 MDHEN and CDR2 SYDVKM come from the germline V gene. There are 15 residues in the CDR3. Trimming shortened V by 2 bases and J by 5 bases, and 13 bases separated the two germline ends. Full variable domain (rest looked up from reference TRBV28 and TRBJ1-5): DVKVTQSSRYLVKRTGEKVFLECVQDMDHENMFWYRQDPGLGLRLIYFSYDVKMKEKGDIPEGYSVSREKKERFSLILESASTNQTSMYLCASSLPRGEHQPQHFGDGTRLSIL.

This clone was seen repeatedly, ten times or more. The chain employs TRBV7-9 and TRBJ1-6; D is ambiguous. This CDR3 has 17 residues. The germline V gene encodes CDR1 SEHNR and CDR2 FQNEAQ (reference sequence). V was trimmed by 1 base and J by 5 bases, leaving 15 bases between them. In DNA, the CDR3 is TGTGCCAGCAGCTTAGTCGTTACAGCCACTGATAATTCACCCCTCCACTTT. Amino acids: CASSLVVTATDNSPLHF.

This clone was observed many times. The chain uses TRBV7-6 and TRBJ2-2, with D possibly TRBD2 on 6 matching bases. Deletions cut 5 bases from V and 4 bases from J, with 14 bases between. The germline CDR1 and CDR2 sequences are SGHVS and FNYEAQ. The CDR3 has 15 residues. The CDR3 spells CASSPSGGFTGELFF. CDR3 nucleotide sequence: TGTGCCAGCAGCCCCTCCGGGGGATTCACCGGGGAGCTGTTTTTT.

This clone has at least ten counts. The chain has TRBV18 and TRBJ1-3, with no clear D. CDR3 length: 16 residues. The germline V gene encodes CDR1 KGHSH and CDR2 LQKENI. The germline V and J ends were trimmed by 0 bases and 0 bases, with 9 bases remaining between them. CDR3 amino acids: CASSPPFGFSGNTIYF. The CDR3 coding sequence is TGTGCCAGCTCACCACCCTTCGGGTTCTCTGGAAACACCATATATTTT.

At least ten counts were recorded for this clone. The rearrangement joins TRBV11-3 to TRBJ2-1; TRBD2 matches at 7 bases. Germline V lookup: CDR1 SGHNT, CDR2 YENEEA. V lost 4 bases to trimming and J lost 9 bases; unmatched junction nucleotides: 9. This CDR3 has 14 residues. The CDR3 is CASSSSGAPSEQFF. Written as DNA, the CDR3 is TGTGCCAGCAGCTCCAGCGGGGCCCCCAGTGAGCAGTTCTTC. The full variable domain, in which reference TRBV11-3 and TRBJ2-1 provide the parts outside the CDR3, is EAGVVQSPRYKIIEKKQPVAFWCNPISGHNTLYWYLQNLGQGPELLIRYENEEAVDDSQLPKDRFSAERLKGVDSTLKIQPAELGDSAVYLCASSSSGAPSEQFFGPGTRLTVL.

V gene TRBV14 combines with J gene TRBJ2-5; 8 nucleotides match TRBD2. The CDR3 covers 17 residues. Germline values: CDR1 SGHDN, CDR2 FVKESK. The V segment lost 2 bases and the J segment 0 bases; nucleotides outside the gene matches: 8. The CDR3 is CASSQLTGLADQETQYF. CDR3 DNA: TGTGCCAGCAGCCAACTCACAGGACTAGCAGACCAAGAGACCCAGTACTTC.

In this sample, this clone turned up many times. This chain joins TRBV9 and TRBJ2-1, with D possibly matching TRBD1 (5 bases). CDR3 length: 15 amino acids. The germline V gene encodes CDR1 SGDLS and CDR2 YYNGEE. Trimming took 4 bases from V and 3 from J, leaving 14 bases between them. This CDR3 reads CASSLTGTGYNEQFF. The CDR3 DNA sequence: TGTGCCAGCAGCCTAACCGGAACAGGCTACAATGAGCAGTTCTTC. The variable domain in full, with the rest retrieved from reference TRBV9 and TRBJ2-1, is DSGVTQTPKHLITATGQRVTLRCSPRSGDLSVYWYQQSLDQGLQFLIQYYNGEERAKGNILERFSAQQFPDLHSELNLSSLELGDSALYFCASSLTGTGYNEQFFGPGTRLTVL.

This clone was observed many times. The V and J genes are TRBV19 and TRBJ1-4; TRBD1 agrees at 7 bases. Germline CDR1 LNHDA, CDR2 SQIVND (reference sequence). The V and J ends lost 5 bases and 4 bases, in that order; junction bases with no gene match: 4. There are 14 residues in the CDR3. CDR3 nucleotides: TGTGCCAGTAGTTTGACAGGGTTTAATGAAAAACTGTTTTTT. It is translated as CASSLTGFNEKLFF.

The table lists this clone with many counts. CDR3 loop: CASSFGGRATEAFF. In nucleotides, the CDR3 is TGTGCCAGCAGTTTTGGAGGGCGGGCCACTGAAGCTTTCTTT. The chain carries TRBV27 and TRBJ1-1; no definite D call. This CDR3 contains 14 residues. Between the trimmed V and J ends, which lost 3 bases and 4 bases, there was a span of 12 bases. Germline CDR1 reads MNHEY; CDR2 reads SMNVEV (reference sequence).

Many counts were recorded for this clone. The V call is TRBV7-2, the J call TRBJ2-7, with 8 bases identical to TRBD1. V shed 3 bases, J shed 4 bases, and the junction held 5 bases outside the gene matches. This CDR3 has 14 amino acids. Per the germline V gene, CDR1 is SGHTA and CDR2 is FQGNSA. The CDR3 reads CASSFTGGWYEQYF. The CDR3 DNA reads TGTGCCAGCAGCTTCACAGGGGGGTGGTACGAGCAGTACTTC.

This clone was observed at least ten times. The chain is built from TRBV19 and TRBJ2-3, with 7 bases aligning to TRBD2. Germline assignment: CDR1 LNHDA and CDR2 SQIVND (reference sequence). V shed 8 bases and J 3 bases; nucleotides not matched to a gene: 11. The CDR3 loop spans 15 amino acids. The DNA of the CDR3 is TGTGCCAGTTTAAGGGAGGGGCTAGGGACAGATACGCAGTATTTT. Its translation is CASLREGLGTDTQYF.

The table lists this clone with many counts. The CDR3 region has the DNA TGTGCCAGCAGCTTTCGGGTGGAGACCCCTTCCTACAATGAGCAGTTCTTC. It yields the protein CASSFRVETPSYNEQFF. The J gene is TRBJ2-1, the V gene TRBV5-5, with D hard to call. The CDR3 loop spans 17 amino acids. Trimming cost V 2 bases and J 1 base, with 16 bases left between them. From germline, CDR1 is SGHKS and CDR2 YYEKEE (reference sequence).

This clone was observed at least ten times. The genes are TRBV5-6 and TRBJ1-5; maybe TRBD1 (5 bases). Germline CDR1 is SGHDT and CDR2 is YYEEEE. Trimming took 3 bases from V and 0 from J, leaving 16 bases between them. The CDR3 consists of 17 residues. The CDR3 coding sequence is TGTGCCAGCAGCTCACTCCGACAGAAAAATAGCAATCAGCCCCAGCATTTT. It yields the protein CASSSLRQKNSNQPQHF. Full variable domain (outside the CDR3, taken from reference TRBV5-6 and TRBJ1-5): DAGVTQSPTHLIKTRGQQVTLRCSPKSGHDTVSWYQQALGQGPQFIFQYYEEEERQRGNFPDRFSGHQFPNYSSELNVNALLLGDSALYLCASSSLRQKNSNQPQHFGDGTRLSIL.

The table lists this clone with many counts. The J gene is TRBJ1-3, the V gene TRBV5-1; perhaps TRBD1 as D (5 bases). The CDR3 is 16 residues long. V was cut by 7 bases and J by 0 bases, with 17 bases left in between. Germline V CDR1 and CDR2: SGHRS, YFSETQ. CDR3 in amino acids: CASATSDTSSGNTIYF. The DNA for the CDR3 is TGCGCCAGCGCTACATCGGACACCAGCTCTGGAAACACCATATATTTT.

At least ten counts were recorded for this clone. The rearrangement uses TRBV5-1 and TRBJ2-7, with 8 bases matching TRBD2. The V and J ends lost 7 bases and 5 bases, in that order; junction bases with no gene match: 8. The CDR3 has 13 residues. Per germline, CDR1 SGHRS and CDR2 YFSETQ. For the CDR3, the DNA is TGCGCCAGCGCTGGGGCTAGCGGGCACGAGCAGTACTTC. Residues: CASAGASGHEQYF.

This clone was picked up many times. The genes are TRBV5-1 and TRBJ2-7; D perhaps matches TRBD1 (6 bases). The CDR3 has 14 amino acids. Germline V gene data show CDR1 as SGHRS and CDR2 as YFSETQ. Between the trimmed V and J ends, which lost 2 bases and 2 bases, there was a span of 11 bases. The CDR3 nucleotides read TGCGCCAGCAGCTTACAGGGTGGGACCTACGAGCAGTACTTC. This gives the protein CASSLQGGTYEQYF.

This clone was picked up many times. The chain uses TRBV4-2 and TRBJ1-4, with 8 bases fitting TRBD1. The length of the CDR3 is 16 residues. Germline V gives CDR1 LGHNA, CDR2 YNFKEQ. V lost 2 bases to trimming and J lost 7 bases; unmatched junction nucleotides: 9. The CDR3 sequence: CASSQPTDRESEKLFF. In DNA form, the CDR3 reads TGTGCCAGCAGCCAACCAACGGACAGGGAAAGTGAAAAACTGTTTTTT.

This clone has at least ten counts. The chain recombines TRBV19 with TRBJ1-1; the match to TRBD1 covers 7 bases. V shed 4 bases, J shed 6 bases, and the junction held 5 bases outside the gene matches. The CDR3 extends over 13 amino acids. CDR1 is LNHDA and CDR2 is SQIVND in the germline V gene (reference sequence). CDR3 DNA sequence: TGTGCCAGTAGTACCCAACAGGGGTCTGAAGCTTTCTTT. The encoded protein is CASSTQQGSEAFF.

In its sample, this clone was seen a few times. The chain recombines TRBV7-2 with TRBJ2-3, with D possibly TRBD2 on 7 matching bases. The germline V and J ends were trimmed by 5 bases and 1 base, with 16 bases remaining between them. The germline gives CDR1 SGHTA, CDR2 FQGNSA. The CDR3 contains 16 residues. The CDR3 spells CASSIQLRGRTDTQYF. The CDR3 coding sequence is TGTGCCAGCAGCATTCAACTGCGGGGGCGCACAGATACGCAGTATTTT.

This clone was seen at least ten times. The gene calls are TRBV4-1 and TRBJ2-1, with D possibly matching TRBD1 (5 bases). The germline V gene encodes CDR1 MGHRA and CDR2 YSYEKL. The CDR3 has 19 residues. V lost 2 bases, J lost 1 base, and 21 bases lay in between. The DNA for the CDR3 is TGCGCCAGCAGCCAATCCCCCGCAGGGCGGATGCTATCCTACAATGAGCAGTTCTTC. Encoded protein: CASSQSPAGRMLSYNEQFF.

This clone occurred many times. The V call is TRBV7-9, the J call TRBJ1-1; D possibly corresponds to TRBD1 (6 bases). Trimming stripped 5 bases from V and 1 base from J, with 11 bases between. The germline CDR1 and CDR2 sequences are SEHNR and FQNEAQ (reference sequence). This CDR3 has 14 amino acids. This CDR3 reads CASSHTDRNTEAFF. The CDR3 DNA is TGTGCCAGCAGCCACACGGACAGGAACACTGAAGCTTTCTTT.

Ten or more counts support this clone. This chain uses TRBV7-2 with TRBJ1-2; 10 nucleotides agree with TRBD1. This CDR3 comprises 15 residues. CDR1 and CDR2 from the germline V gene are SGHTA and FQGNSA. V dropped 3 bases and J dropped 5; count of bases not matched to a gene: 6. The CDR3 protein is CASSFGDRGIYGYTF. CDR3 sequence (DNA): TGTGCCAGCAGCTTTGGGGACAGGGGAATTTATGGCTACACCTTC.

This clone was recorded many times. The chain has TRBV15 and TRBJ2-7; 9 nucleotides align to TRBD1. Per germline, CDR1 LNHNV and CDR2 YYDKDF (reference sequence). There are 11 residues in the CDR3. CDR3 protein: CATKTRDRVFV. In nucleotides, the CDR3 is TGTGCCACCAAAACCCGGGACAGGGTCTTTGTC.

This clone appeared many times. The V and J genes are TRBV30 and TRBJ1-2; D perhaps matches TRBD1 (5 bases). CDR1 and CDR2 from the germline V gene are GTSNPN and SVGIG (reference sequence). V was shortened by 5 bases and J by 8 bases, with 15 bases between the two germline ends. The CDR3 consists of 12 residues. The CDR3 spells CAWAGDLRGYTF. Written as DNA, the CDR3 is TGTGCCTGGGCCGGGGACTTGAGGGGCTACACCTTC. Drawing the rest from reference TRBV30 and TRBJ1-2, the complete variable domain is SQTIHQWPATLVQPVGSPLSLECTVEGTSNPNLYWYRQAAGRGLQLLFYSVGIGQISSEVPQNLSASRPQDRQFILSSKKLLLSDSGFYLCAWAGDLRGYTFGSGTRLTVV.